This TCR beta chain was found in a study of blood T cell repertoires in COVID-19. Generated by immunoSEQ multiplex PCR, the TCRdb table keeps only in-frame clones and is missing some. Seen here are roughly 88,000 clones, 80% observed once, and the top ten hold around a sixth. This CDR3 has 15 residues. V shed 1 base, J shed 3 bases, and the junction held 2 bases outside the gene matches. The germline V gene encodes CDR1 SGHAT and CDR2 FQNNGV. This receptor was identified in an elderly woman with active or convalescent COVID-19. The sequenced sample was peripheral blood. This sequence joins TRBV11-2 and TRBJ2-3; 9 nucleotides agree with TRBD1. This chain's CDR3 is CASSLGGQGTDTQYF. As DNA, the CDR3 is TGTGCCAGCAGCTTAGGTGGACAGGGGACAGATACGCAGTATTTT. Together with reference TRBV11-2 and TRBJ2-3, the CDR3 gives the full variable domain: EAGVAQSPRYKIIEKRQSVAFWCNPISGHATLYWYQQILGQGPKLLIQFQNNGVVDDSQLPKDRFSAERLKGVDSTLKIQPAKLEDSAVYLCASSLGGQGTDTQYFGPGTRLTVL.